The T cell receptor (beta chain) under discussion was sequenced for a study of T cells in localized non-small cell lung cancer. Germline-derived CDR1 and CDR2 are SGHTA and FQGNSA. The CDR3 is made up of 14 amino acids. Trimming cost V 8 bases and J 2 bases, with 14 bases left between them. With regard to this clone: The antigen is not known.

Whole-study findings and limits: The greatest T cell clonality was found in uninvolved adjacent lung (higher than in tumor). Only one tumor region went through sequencing, so heterogeneity may still be there. Patients showing higher blood T cell density tended to see longer overall survival. Adjacent lung had a median roughly 50 of the 100 largest tumor clones.

The assay was immunoSEQ multiplex PCR, and TCRdb's table has in-frame clones only and misses some. The sample yields 65,000 to 95,000 clones, around 80% seen once. The starting material was PBMCs, obtained before any cancer treatment. This sequence was found in a man aged 40 to 75 with stage II squamous cell lung carcinoma. The V gene is TRBV7-2, the J gene TRBJ2-3; D call uncertain. CDR3 sequence (DNA): TGTGCCAGCCTCTACCCCGGAGCCACAGATACGCAGTATTTT. Protein: CASLYPGATDTQYF. The variable domain in full, completed from reference TRBV7-2 and TRBJ2-3, reads GAGVSQSPSNKVTEKGKDVELRCDPISGHTALYWYRQSLGQGLEFLIYFQGNSAPDKSGLPSDRFSAERTGGSVSTLTIQRTQQEDSAVYLCASLYPGATDTQYFGPGTRLTVL.